Each of the 10 T cell receptor beta chains below was sequenced from the same sample in a study of shared clonotypes between healthy human individuals. Clones were read by immunoSEQ multiplex PCR, and TCRdb kept only the in-frame ones, dropping some. The sample records 1.5 million to 2.5 million clones, about 95% being singletons. Only CD45RO-negative cells positively selected for CCR7 counted as naive CD8 cells, so terminally differentiated effector memory CD45RA+ cells were excluded. Material for sequencing was naive CD8+ T cells sorted from blood. The receptors were sampled from a man younger than 30 in good health.

The genes are TRBV10-2 and TRBJ2-1, with D unresolved. Germline V gives CDR1 WSHSY, CDR2 SAAADI. Trimming pared 6 bases from V and 2 bases from J, leaving 14 bases between. The CDR3 runs 15 residues. The CDR3 DNA follows: TGCGCCAGCAGCCCCGGGCCCCAGGCCTACAATGAGCAGTTCTTC. This gives the protein CASSPGPQAYNEQFF.

The chain combines TRBV4-1 with TRBJ2-1; possible D gene TRBD1, 5 bases. Trimming left V 5 bases short and J 4 bases short, with 18 bases between. Germline CDR1 and CDR2: MGHRA and YSYEKL. The CDR3 has 16 residues. CDR3 amino acids: CASSRGVTGQYNEQFF. CDR3 coding DNA: TGCGCCAGCAGCAGGGGTGTCACAGGCCAGTACAATGAGCAGTTCTTC.

The chain has TRBV27 and TRBJ1-5; weak D call: TRBD1 (6 bases). Germline lookup yields CDR1 MNHEY and CDR2 SMNVEV (reference sequence). This CDR3 region has 15 residues. Trimming removed 0 bases from V and 6 bases from J, with 12 bases in between. The CDR3 nucleotides are TGTGCCAGCAGTTTATCGGTACAGGGAGGTCAGCCCCAGCATTTT. It yields the protein CASSLSVQGGQPQHF.

The chain combines TRBV28 with TRBJ2-7; no firm D call. The CDR3 loop spans 12 amino acids. The V and J ends lost 6 bases and 4 bases respectively, with 10 bases between them. Germline values: CDR1 MDHEN, CDR2 SYDVKM. The CDR3 reads CASSPAMYEQYF. As DNA, the CDR3 is TGTGCCAGCAGCCCAGCCATGTACGAGCAGTACTTC.

On this clone: A read error is possible here, since a much larger clone lies one base away. Other DNA sequences in the same sample also yield this CDR3. The V call is TRBV9, the J call TRBJ2-7; 7 bases map to TRBD1. This CDR3 comprises 14 residues. Germline loops: CDR1 SGDLS, CDR2 YYNGEE. The J segment lost 2 bases and the V segment lost 0 bases, leaving 2 bases of the junction unmatched. The CDR3 is CASSVGQGAYEQYF. CDR3 nucleotide sequence: TGTGCCAGCAGCGTAGGACAGGGAGCCTACGAGCAGTACTTC. Using reference TRBV9 and TRBJ2-7 for the parts outside the CDR3, the full variable domain is DSGVTQTPKHLITATGQRVTLRCSPRSGDLSVYWYQQSLDQGLQFLIQYYNGEERAKGNILERFSAQQFPDLHSELNLSSLELGDSALYFCASSVGQGAYEQYFGPGTRLTVT.

The gene calls are TRBV7-2 and TRBJ2-7; TRBD1 is a possible D gene (5 bases). Germline loops: CDR1 SGHTA, CDR2 FQGNSA. CDR3 length: 14 amino acids. V was cut by 3 bases and J by 3 bases, with 12 bases left in between. The CDR3 here is CASSFLDTVYEQYF. CDR3 bases: TGTGCCAGCAGCTTTCTGGACACTGTCTACGAGCAGTACTTC.

J is TRBJ2-7 and V is TRBV27; 11 bases match TRBD2. This CDR3 is 15 amino acids long. Losses at the gene ends were 5 bases for V and 3 bases for J; bases not matched to a gene: 6. The germline gives CDR1 MNHEY, CDR2 SMNVEV (reference sequence). CDR3 protein: CASSPLAGDYYEQYF. In DNA form, the CDR3 reads TGTGCCAGCAGTCCACTAGCGGGGGACTACTACGAGCAGTACTTC.

The gene calls are TRBV7-9 and TRBJ2-7; 10 bases agree with TRBD2. J gave up 2 bases and V 3 bases, and 1 base lay outside the gene matches. The CDR3 consists of 14 residues. Germline V gene sequence: CDR1 SEHNR, CDR2 FQNEAQ (reference sequence). The CDR3 coding sequence is TGTGCCAGCAGCTTTAGCGGGAGGACCTACGAGCAGTACTTC. It is translated as CASSFSGRTYEQYF.

V is TRBV7-8 and J is TRBJ2-1; D gene unclear. This CDR3 has 16 residues. V dropped 5 bases and J dropped 0 bases, with 14 bases sitting between them. CDR1 is SGHVS, CDR2 FQNEAQ, per germline. The CDR3 loop reads CASSPQPMSSYNEQFF. CDR3 DNA sequence: TGTGCCAGCAGCCCTCAGCCCATGAGCTCCTACAATGAGCAGTTCTTC.

This chain uses TRBV6-5 with TRBJ2-2; D gene ambiguous. This CDR3 has 13 residues. Germline CDR1 and CDR2: MNHEY and SVGAGI. With 0 bases removed from V and 7 bases from J, the gap between germline ends came to 6 bases. The CDR3, as DNA: TGTGCCAGCAGTTACTCGCCGGGCGGGGAGCTGTTTTTT. Translating it yields CASSYSPGGELFF.